These 22 T cell receptor beta chains were all obtained from the same sample, sequenced in a study of STAT5B mutations in CD4+ large granular lymphocyte leukemia (dated by TCRdb to the early 2020s). Library creation used the immunoSEQ multiplex PCR assay. In its TCRdb copy, this immuneACCESS table keeps in-frame sequences only and misses some clones. Where compared with another copy, unresolved V genes explain less than half of these, and the others have no known cause. The sample data list 40,000 to 45,000 clones, and approximately 84% of these were observed just once. The ten largest account for around 0.37% of the sample. The sample was CD4+ T cells from blood buffy coats. Receptor source: a human donor in good health.

This chain uses TRBV30 with TRBJ2-7, with 15 nucleotides matching TRBD2. Germline values: CDR1 GTSNPN, CDR2 SVGIG (reference sequence). The junction had 11 bases not matched to a gene; V was cut back by 5 bases and J by 6 bases. This CDR3 has 16 amino acids. DNA for the CDR3: TGTGCCTGGGGGGGGAGGACTAGCGGGAGGGGGTTCGAGCAGTACTTC. It is translated as CAWGGRTSGRGFEQYF.

The chain uses TRBV6-5 and TRBJ1-1; possible D gene TRBD1, 5 bases. The CDR3 has 14 residues. Germline V gene sequence: CDR1 MNHEY, CDR2 SVGAGI. Deletions cut 6 bases from V and 8 bases from J, with 19 bases between. Written as DNA, the CDR3 is TGTGCCAGCAGCCGCAGGGTGGGCAACTCCGAAGCTTTCTTT. Encoded protein: CASSRRVGNSEAFF.

This CDR3 reads CASSAHSRPNYGYTF. DNA of the CDR3: TGTGCCAGCAGCGCACACAGCAGACCTAACTATGGCTACACCTTC. V and J are TRBV7-2 and TRBJ1-2; D gene ambiguous. This CDR3 has 15 amino acids. V lost 5 bases and J lost 0, with 13 bases in between. Germline values: CDR1 SGHTA, CDR2 FQGNSA. The variable domain in full, with the rest retrieved from reference TRBV7-2 and TRBJ1-2, is GAGVSQSPSNKVTEKGKDVELRCDPISGHTALYWYRQSLGQGLEFLIYFQGNSAPDKSGLPSDRFSAERTGGSVSTLTIQRTQQEDSAVYLCASSAHSRPNYGYTFGSGTRLTVV.

V gene TRBV5-1 combines with J gene TRBJ1-1; TRBD1 might be the D (5 bases). The germline V gene has CDR1 SGHRS and CDR2 YFSETQ. This CDR3 is built from 13 residues. V was cut by 4 bases and J by 5 bases, with 12 bases left in between. Here the CDR3 DNA reads TGCGCCAGCAGCCTGGACGGGGCGACTGAAGCTTTCTTT. Translating gives CASSLDGATEAFF.

This clone has a single count. The chain links TRBV6-1 to TRBJ1-1; no clear D. The germline gives CDR1 MNHNS, CDR2 SASEGT. This CDR3 region has 13 residues. Trimming cost V 2 bases and J 4 bases, with 8 bases left between them. The CDR3 coding sequence is TGTGCCAGCAGTGAACGCTTCCTCACTGAAGCTTTCTTT. This gives the protein CASSERFLTEAFF.

This rearrangement joins TRBV5-1 to TRBJ1-1; no clear D. Trimming took 0 bases from V and 3 from J, leaving 12 bases between them. Germline V gives CDR1 SGHRS, CDR2 YFSETQ. The CDR3 loop spans 15 amino acids. This CDR3 reads CASSLDLGSDTEAFF. The CDR3 DNA reads as TGCGCCAGCAGCTTGGATTTGGGGTCCGACACTGAAGCTTTCTTT.

The chain recombines TRBV2 with TRBJ2-3; D may be TRBD2 (6 bases). V lost 11 bases and J 2 bases, leaving 11 bases between the germline ends. The CDR3 totals 12 residues. Per germline, CDR1 SNHLY and CDR2 FYNNEI. DNA for the CDR3: TGTGCCGGTGTAGCGGTCACAGATACGCAGTATTTT. It yields the protein CAGVAVTDTQYF.

The V and J genes are TRBV6-6 and TRBJ2-5, with 11 bases aligning to TRBD2. V gave up 8 bases and J gave up 5 bases; unmatched junction bases: 7. The CDR3 is 14 residues long. From germline, CDR1 is MNHNY and CDR2 SVGAGI (reference sequence). This chain's CDR3 is CASGASGRLETQYF. The DNA for the CDR3 is TGTGCCAGCGGGGCTAGCGGGAGGCTTGAGACCCAGTACTTC.

This chain connects TRBV5-4 to TRBJ1-1; no clear D gene. Germline loops: CDR1 SGHNT, CDR2 YYREEE (reference sequence). The CDR3 totals 17 residues. The V and J ends lost 0 bases and 1 base respectively, with 16 bases between them. Written as DNA, the CDR3 is TGTGCCAGCAGCTTGGGGCAGATTATTACTAAGAACACTGAAGCTTTCTTT. This translates into CASSLGQIITKNTEAFF.

V is TRBV30 and J is TRBJ1-1; 8 nucleotides match TRBD1. CDR1 and CDR2 from the germline V gene are GTSNPN and SVGIG (reference sequence). This CDR3 has 13 residues. V shed 0 bases, J shed 12 bases, and the junction held 9 bases outside the gene matches. The CDR3 sequence is CAWSVQGGSNSFF. The DNA of the CDR3 is TGTGCCTGGAGTGTACAGGGGGGATCCAACTCTTTCTTT.

This clone was picked up one time. This chain joins TRBV6-1 and TRBJ1-5; TRBD1 aligns across 7 bases. The V segment lost 5 bases and the J segment 6 bases; nucleotides outside the gene matches: 7. CDR1 MNHNS and CDR2 SASEGT come from the germline V gene. The CDR3 runs to 14 residues. CDR3 DNA: TGTGCCAGCAGTTCCTACAGGGGACCTCAGCCCCAGCATTTT. It translates to CASSSYRGPQPQHF.

The chain links TRBV7-2 to TRBJ1-1; D uncertain. V lost 5 bases and J lost 6, with 13 bases in between. The CDR3 covers 13 residues. CDR1 SGHTA and CDR2 FQGNSA come from the germline V gene. CDR3 DNA sequence: TGTGCCAGCAGCGGACGGGCCGAGGCTGAAGCTTTCTTT. As protein: CASSGRAEAEAFF.

The J gene is TRBJ1-4, the V gene TRBV7-9; unclear D gene. Looked up from germline, CDR1 is SEHNR and CDR2 is FQNEAQ (reference sequence). The CDR3 length is 15 residues. Trimming took 1 base from V and 5 from J, leaving 11 bases between them. Written as DNA, the CDR3 is TGTGCCAGCAGCTTAGATCGGGTGATCAATGAAAAACTGTTTTTT. The encoded protein is CASSLDRVINEKLFF.

The rearrangement joins TRBV15 to TRBJ2-7; possibly TRBD1 for D (6 bases). V shed 0 bases and J shed 4 bases, with 13 bases lying between them. Germline V gene data show CDR1 as LNHNV and CDR2 as YYDKDF (reference sequence). The CDR3 is 15 residues long. CDR3 in DNA: TGTGCCACCAGCAGAGATTCAGGGGAATCTTACGAGCAGTACTTC. Residues: CATSRDSGESYEQYF.

This clone was detected a few times. This chain connects TRBV11-2 to TRBJ2-7, with D possibly being TRBD1 (6 bases). Deletions cut 2 bases from V and 2 bases from J, with 13 bases between. The CDR3 has 15 amino acids. Germline assignment: CDR1 SGHAT and CDR2 FQNNGV. This CDR3 is CASSLSPQGPYEQYF. DNA for the CDR3: TGTGCCAGCAGCTTATCCCCACAGGGCCCCTACGAGCAGTACTTC.

The chain uses TRBV19 and TRBJ2-5, with D possibly being TRBD2 (5 bases). Germline CDR1 is LNHDA and CDR2 is SQIVND (reference sequence). V was clipped by 1 base and J by 5 bases, with 14 bases between them. The CDR3 runs to 15 residues. The CDR3 nucleotides read TGTGCCAGTAGTATAGTAGGTCAAGCGGCGGAGACCCAGTACTTC. It is translated as CASSIVGQAAETQYF.

DNA for the CDR3: TGTGCCAGCAGCTTAGTCACAGGCGAACTCTACGAGCAGTACTTC. Translation gives CASSLVTGELYEQYF. The rearrangement links TRBV11-3 to TRBJ2-7; D possibly corresponds to TRBD1 (5 bases). This CDR3 is built from 15 residues. V shed 1 base and J shed 3 bases, with 13 bases lying between them. Germline CDR1 SGHNT, CDR2 YENEEA.

The chain joins TRBV27 to TRBJ2-1; TRBD2 agrees at 9 bases. This CDR3 region has 19 residues. The J segment lost 0 bases and the V segment lost 3 bases, leaving 12 bases of the junction unmatched. Looked up from germline, CDR1 is MNHEY and CDR2 is SMNVEV (reference sequence). CDR3 DNA sequence: TGTGCCAGCAGTTTTCGGCGTCTAGCGGGGTACAGCTCCTACAATGAGCAGTTCTTC. Translating it yields CASSFRRLAGYSSYNEQFF.

Concerning this clone: Sequence at one end of the junction differs from germline and may be a read error. This chain links TRBV6-5 with TRBJ1-6; 8 bases agree with TRBD1. CDR1 and CDR2 (germline): MNHEY, SVGAGI. CDR3 length: 16 amino acids. The CDR3 is CASSWTGPLDKSPLHF. The CDR3 bases are TGTGCCAGCAGTTGGACAGGGCCTCTGGATAAGTCACCCCTCCACTTT.

This clone was recorded only once. The V and J genes are TRBV27 and TRBJ2-2, with 10 bases fitting TRBD1. The J segment lost 7 bases and the V segment lost 7 bases, leaving 3 bases of the junction unmatched. Per germline, CDR1 MNHEY and CDR2 SMNVEV (reference sequence). There are 13 residues in the CDR3. CDR3 coding DNA: TGTGCCAGCAAGACAGGGGGCTACGGGGAGCTGTTTTTT. Amino acids: CASKTGGYGELFF.

This rearrangement joins TRBV5-1 to TRBJ2-1, with a weak D call TRBD1 (8 bases). V lost 2 bases to trimming and J lost 1 base, with 10 bases between them. There are 15 residues in the CDR3. Germline-derived CDR1 and CDR2 are SGHRS and YFSETQ. The CDR3 bases are TGCGCCAGCAGCTTACAGGGGGGGTCCTACAATGAGCAGTTCTTC. This encodes CASSLQGGSYNEQFF.

The rearrangement links TRBV11-2 to TRBJ2-2; unclear D gene. CDR3 length equals 16 residues. From germline, CDR1 is SGHAT and CDR2 FQNNGV. Trimming took 1 base from V and 5 from J, leaving 14 bases between them. As DNA, the CDR3 is TGTGCCAGCAGCTTAGGGATTAGAAAAAATACCGGGGAGCTGTTTTTT. Protein product: CASSLGIRKNTGELFF.